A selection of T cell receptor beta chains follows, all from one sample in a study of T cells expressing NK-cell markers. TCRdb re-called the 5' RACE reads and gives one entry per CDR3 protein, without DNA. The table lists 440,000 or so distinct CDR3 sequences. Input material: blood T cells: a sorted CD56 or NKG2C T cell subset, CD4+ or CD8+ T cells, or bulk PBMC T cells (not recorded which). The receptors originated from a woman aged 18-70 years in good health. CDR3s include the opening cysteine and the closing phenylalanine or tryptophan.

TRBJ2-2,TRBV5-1,CASSPAAGLHTGELFF
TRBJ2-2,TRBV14,CASSQRTGWSSKLFF
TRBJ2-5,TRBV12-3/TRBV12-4,CASSGQEQETQYF
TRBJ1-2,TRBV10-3,CAISPQGLSLLGYTF
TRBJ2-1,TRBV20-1,CSASDRGYEQFF
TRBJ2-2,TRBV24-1,CATSEGGQTTGELFF
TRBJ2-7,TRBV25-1,CASSWVTYEQYF
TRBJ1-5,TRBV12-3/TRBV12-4,CASSPRTLNSNQPQHF
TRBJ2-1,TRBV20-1,CSARREGDNSYNEQFF
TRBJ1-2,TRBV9,CASSLEPGGYTF
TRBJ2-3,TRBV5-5,CASGGLVTDTQYF
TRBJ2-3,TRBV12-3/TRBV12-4,CASSLRGDGATDTQYF
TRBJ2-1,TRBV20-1,CSAEIGGGVYNEQFF
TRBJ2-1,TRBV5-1,CASSLVLAGANEQFF
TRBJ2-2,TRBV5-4,CASSLPAVDTGELFF
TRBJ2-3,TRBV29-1,CSVDEPGTDTQYF
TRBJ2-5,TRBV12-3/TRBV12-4,CASSVQHGQETQYF
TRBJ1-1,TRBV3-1,CASSQSNTEAFF
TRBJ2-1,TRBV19,CASSIGGSEQFF
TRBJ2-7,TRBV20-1,CSAQPSGATYEQYF